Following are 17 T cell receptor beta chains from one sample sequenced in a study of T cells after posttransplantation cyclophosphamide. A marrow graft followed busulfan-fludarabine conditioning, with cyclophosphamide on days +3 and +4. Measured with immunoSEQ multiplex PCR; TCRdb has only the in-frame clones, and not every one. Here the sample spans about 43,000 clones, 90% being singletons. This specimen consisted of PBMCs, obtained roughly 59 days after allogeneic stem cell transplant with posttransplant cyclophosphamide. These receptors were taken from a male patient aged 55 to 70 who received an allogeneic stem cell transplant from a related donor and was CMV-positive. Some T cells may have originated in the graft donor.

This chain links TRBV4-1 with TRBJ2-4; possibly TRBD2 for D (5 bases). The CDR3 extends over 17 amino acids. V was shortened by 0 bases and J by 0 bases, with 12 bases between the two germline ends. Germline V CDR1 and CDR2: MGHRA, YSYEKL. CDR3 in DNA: TGCGCCAGCAGCCAAGAACGGTTCGGACTAGCCAAAAACATTCAGTACTTC. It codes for CASSQERFGLAKNIQYF.

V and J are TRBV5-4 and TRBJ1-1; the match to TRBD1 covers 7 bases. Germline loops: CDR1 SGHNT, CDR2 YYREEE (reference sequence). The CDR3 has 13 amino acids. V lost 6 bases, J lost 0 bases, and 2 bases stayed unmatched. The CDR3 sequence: CASTGQMNTEAFF. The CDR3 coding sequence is TGTGCCAGCACGGGACAGATGAACACTGAAGCTTTCTTT.

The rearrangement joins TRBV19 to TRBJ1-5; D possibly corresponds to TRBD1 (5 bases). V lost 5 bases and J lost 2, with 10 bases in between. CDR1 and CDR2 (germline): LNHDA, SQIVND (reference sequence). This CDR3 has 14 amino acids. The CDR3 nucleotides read TGTGCCAGTAGTCAGGGCTGGGGCAATCAGCCCCAGCATTTT. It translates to CASSQGWGNQPQHF.

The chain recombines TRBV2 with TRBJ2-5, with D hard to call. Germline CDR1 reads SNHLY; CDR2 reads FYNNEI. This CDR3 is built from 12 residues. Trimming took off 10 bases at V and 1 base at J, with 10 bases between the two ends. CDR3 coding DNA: TGTGCCACCTTAGACTTCCAAGAGACCCAGTACTTC. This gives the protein CATLDFQETQYF.

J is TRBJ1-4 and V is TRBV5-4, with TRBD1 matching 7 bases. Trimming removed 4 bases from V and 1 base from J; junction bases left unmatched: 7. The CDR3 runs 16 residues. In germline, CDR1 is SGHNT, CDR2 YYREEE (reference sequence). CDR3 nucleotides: TGTGCCAGCAGCATTCAGGGGGGCTTAACTAATGAAAAACTGTTTTTT. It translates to CASSIQGGLTNEKLFF.

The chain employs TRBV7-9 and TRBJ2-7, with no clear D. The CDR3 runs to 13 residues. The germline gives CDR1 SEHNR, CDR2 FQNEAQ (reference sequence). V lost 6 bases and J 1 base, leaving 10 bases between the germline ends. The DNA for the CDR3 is TGTGCCAGCAGTGCAACAGATTCCTACGAGCAGTACTTC. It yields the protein CASSATDSYEQYF. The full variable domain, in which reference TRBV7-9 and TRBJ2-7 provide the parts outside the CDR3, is DTGVSQNPRHKITKRGQNVTFRCDPISEHNRLYWYRQTLGQGPEFLTYFQNEAQLEKSRLLSDRFSAERPKGSFSTLEIQRTEQGDSAMYLCASSATDSYEQYFGPGTRLTVT.

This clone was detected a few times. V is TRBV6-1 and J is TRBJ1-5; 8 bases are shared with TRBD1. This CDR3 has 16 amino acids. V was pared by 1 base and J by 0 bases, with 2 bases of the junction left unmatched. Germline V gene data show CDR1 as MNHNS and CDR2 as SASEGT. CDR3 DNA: TGTGCCAGCAGTGAAGGGACAGGGTATAGCAATCAGCCCCAGCATTTT. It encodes CASSEGTGYSNQPQHF.

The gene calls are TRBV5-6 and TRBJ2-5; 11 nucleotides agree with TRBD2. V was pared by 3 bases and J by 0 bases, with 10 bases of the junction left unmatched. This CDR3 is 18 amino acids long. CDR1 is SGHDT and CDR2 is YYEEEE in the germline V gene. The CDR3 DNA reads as TGTGCCAGCAGCTCGCCTAGCGGGGGGACCGCCTACCAAGAGACCCAGTACTTC. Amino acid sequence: CASSSPSGGTAYQETQYF.

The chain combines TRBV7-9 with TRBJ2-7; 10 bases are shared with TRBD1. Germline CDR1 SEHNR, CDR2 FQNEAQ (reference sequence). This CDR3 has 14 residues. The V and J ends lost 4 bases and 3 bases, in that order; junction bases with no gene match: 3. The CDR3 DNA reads TGTGCCAGCAGCTCCAGGACAGGGGGCTACGAGCAGTACTTC. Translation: CASSSRTGGYEQYF.

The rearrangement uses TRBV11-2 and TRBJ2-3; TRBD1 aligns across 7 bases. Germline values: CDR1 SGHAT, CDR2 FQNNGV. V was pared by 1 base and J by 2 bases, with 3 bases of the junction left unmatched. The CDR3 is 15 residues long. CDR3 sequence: CASSLGTGDTDTQYF. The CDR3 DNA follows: TGTGCCAGCAGCTTAGGGACAGGAGACACAGATACGCAGTATTTT.

CDR3 sequence: CASKPGLSTGELFF. In nucleotides, the CDR3 is TGTGCCAGCAAACCGGGACTGAGCACCGGGGAGCTGTTTTTT. The chain uses TRBV5-4 and TRBJ2-2; D possibly corresponds to TRBD2 (6 bases). Per the germline V gene, CDR1 is SGHNT and CDR2 is YYREEE (reference sequence). V was cut by 6 bases and J by 4 bases, with 13 bases left in between. This CDR3 is built from 14 residues.

The CDR3 DNA reads TGTGCCAGCAGTTACAGATCCGGACAGGGGTTTGGAGGCTACACCTTC. Residues: CASSYRSGQGFGGYTF. The J gene is TRBJ1-2, the V gene TRBV6-5, with 9 bases matching TRBD1. V trimming: 2 bases; J trimming: 8 bases; junction bases outside the gene matches: 12. Germline loops: CDR1 MNHEY, CDR2 SVGAGI. The CDR3 contains 16 residues.

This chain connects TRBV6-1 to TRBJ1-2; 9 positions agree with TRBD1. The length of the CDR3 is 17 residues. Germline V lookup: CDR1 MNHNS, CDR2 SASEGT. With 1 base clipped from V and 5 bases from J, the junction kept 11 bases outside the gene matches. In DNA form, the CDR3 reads TGTGCCAGCAGTGAAGGGTACCCGGGACAGGGTAAATATGGCTACACCTTC. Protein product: CASSEGYPGQGKYGYTF.

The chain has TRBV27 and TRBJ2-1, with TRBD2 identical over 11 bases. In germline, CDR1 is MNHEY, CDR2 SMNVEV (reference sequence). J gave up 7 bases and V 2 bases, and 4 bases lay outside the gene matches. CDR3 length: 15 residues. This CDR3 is CASSLISGGGNEQFF. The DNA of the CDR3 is TGTGCCAGCAGTTTAATTAGCGGGGGGGGAAATGAGCAGTTCTTC.

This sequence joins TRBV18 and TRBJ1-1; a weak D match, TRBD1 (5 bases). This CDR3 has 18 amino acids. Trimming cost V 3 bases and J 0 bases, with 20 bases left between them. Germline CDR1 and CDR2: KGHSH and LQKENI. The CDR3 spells CASSPNQGSGGLNTEAFF. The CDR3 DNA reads TGTGCCAGCTCACCTAACCAGGGTAGTGGAGGGCTGAACACTGAAGCTTTCTTT.

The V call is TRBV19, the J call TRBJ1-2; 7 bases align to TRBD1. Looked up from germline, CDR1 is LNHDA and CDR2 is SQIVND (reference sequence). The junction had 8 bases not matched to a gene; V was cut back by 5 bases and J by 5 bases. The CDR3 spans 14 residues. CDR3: CASSATGARYGYTF. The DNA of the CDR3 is TGTGCCAGTAGTGCCACAGGGGCGCGGTATGGCTACACCTTC.

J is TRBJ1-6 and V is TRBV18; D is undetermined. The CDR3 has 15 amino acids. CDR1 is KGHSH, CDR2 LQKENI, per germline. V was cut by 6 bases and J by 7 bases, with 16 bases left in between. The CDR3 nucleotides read TGTGCCAGCTCCGAATCGGCTGGGAGAAATTCACCCCTCCACTTT. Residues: CASSESAGRNSPLHF.